This TCR beta chain was captured in a study of blood T cell repertoires in COVID-19 (dated by TCRdb to 2020 to 2022). In the study overall: Collaborator samples came from the United States, Italy and Spain and covered acute and convalescent phases of COVID-19. Subjects who had been exposed to COVID-19, were actively infected with it, or had recovered from it provided the deeply sampled blood TCRbeta repertoires that made up the dataset. The sample metadata nearly always contained a de-identified subject ID, COVID-19 status, age in years and sex. The repertoires were made available in a free public database intended to serve as a resource for research on the immune response to SARS-CoV-2. The prospective study material was composed of cDNA or gDNA derived from T cells, B-cell-depleted T cells, or PBMCs. The samples were drawn from two sources: the first 160 participants of the ongoing ImmuneRACE study, and approximately 1,300 subjects contributed by 6 global collaborators. Where HLA class I and class II types were available, the types were taken from metadata supplied by the sample provider, not from assay-based typing.

Here is what the overall study found, with its caveats: The quantity of clinical and demographic metadata differed by source and by participant and was supplied without curation.

As regards this clone: No cognate antigen has been identified for it. No much larger clonotype is one base removed from it; base qualities were not supplied.

TCRbeta CDR3 regions were amplified from genomic DNA using the immunoSEQ Assay, a bias-controlled multiplex PCR. The study's own analysis went as follows. Nucleated cell counts per sample were estimated from amplification of reference gene primers within the assay. Sequence reads were collapsed and filtered to measure the absolute abundance of every unique TCRbeta CDR3 rearrangement. For each sample, productive Simpson clonality was calculated as the square root of Simpson's diversity index across productive rearrangements. Not all clones reach the TCRdb copy of this immuneACCESS table, which keeps in-frame sequences only. Checked studies attribute under half of the gap to unresolved V genes and leave the rest unexplained. The DNA gave D and trimming, while V, J and clone size come from that table. The table for this sample lists some 310,000 clones; roughly 90% of them were counted only once. In total, the top ten clones hold roughly 2.9% of the sample.

At one collaborating source in Seattle, patients were enrolled during active infection and were followed longitudinally through the course of disease. Each collaborating institution followed its own protocols to collect whole blood in K2EDTA tubes. For TCRbeta analysis, collaborators shipped samples as frozen whole blood, isolated PBMCs, or DNA extracted from either of those sample types. V ends up 0 bases short and J 2 bases short, with an unmatched junction base count of 3. Taken from the germline V gene, the CDR1 and CDR2 loops are SGHVS and FNYEAQ. Counted from cysteine to phenylalanine, this CDR3 has 16 amino acids. The read is trimmed to its CDR3 DNA, 48 bases read in frame from base 1.

The rearranged chain carries TRBV7-6 and TRBJ2-2; the central 7 bases match TRBD2. The sample taken for sequencing was peripheral blood. This TCR derives from a woman aged 25 to 45 with COVID-19, enrolled during active disease. The CDR3 region reads CASSLAGLGNTGELFF. The nucleotides are TGTGCCAGCAGCTTAGCCGGACTAGGAAACACCGGGGAGCTGTTTTTT. Full variable domain (CDR3 extended with the reference TRBV7-6 and TRBJ2-2 proteins): GAGVSQSPRYKVTKRGQDVALRCDPISGHVSLYWYRQALGQGPEFLTYFNYEAQQDKSGLPNDRFSAERPEGSISTLTIQRTEQRDSAMYRCASSLAGLGNTGELFFGEGSRLTVL.